Each of the 30 T cell receptor beta chains below was sequenced from the same sample in a study of blood T cells in healthy people across ages (dated by TCRdb to 2014 to 2015). The receptor library was made with 5' RACE. Sequencer: Illumina HiSeq 2500. The second PCR ran for about 6 to 12 cycles and used a J-beta primer mix along with a sample-barcoded 5' primer. Starting from the raw public reads, TCRdb applied fastp trimming at Q25, assembled clones with MiXCR and retained in-frame beta chains. Rows with one shared CDR3 protein collapse into an entry with the most common genes and DNA. For this sample the table gives some 800,000 distinct CDR3 sequences, of which around 45% were detected only once. Jointly, the top ten make up roughly 19% of the sample. The source material was blood. These TCRs come from a man aged 55 to 69 in good health.

This clonotype was seen a handful of times. Since a much larger clone is just one base distant, this may be a read error. The chain recombines TRBV20-1 with TRBJ2-7, with D tentatively TRBD1 (6 bases). Trimming left V 4 bases short and J 7 bases short, with 17 bases between. Germline lookup yields CDR1 DFQATT and CDR2 SNEGSKA (reference sequence). The CDR3 loop spans 13 amino acids. The CDR3 sequence is CSANTDRYNEQYF. The CDR3 DNA sequence: TGCAGTGCTAATACCGACAGGTACAATGAGCAGTACTTC.

The chain combines TRBV12-3 or TRBV12-4 with TRBJ1-2; D is ambiguous. The length of the CDR3 is 16 residues. The V and J ends lost 3 bases and 4 bases respectively, with 18 bases between them. DNA of the CDR3: TGTGCCAGCAGTTTTGACATTCTCACTCCCTCCTATGGCTACACCTTC. Its protein product is CASSFDILTPSYGYTF.

This chain connects TRBV7-2 to TRBJ2-7, with TRBD1 matching over 7 bases. Germline assignment: CDR1 SGHTA and CDR2 FQGNSA. V lost 0 bases, J lost 4 bases, and 9 bases stayed unmatched. The CDR3 covers 16 residues. The CDR3 is CASSLALVGGAYEQYF. Here the CDR3 DNA reads TGTGCCAGCAGCTTAGCGCTGGTAGGGGGCGCTTACGAGCAGTACTTC.

The rearrangement joins TRBV7-8 to TRBJ1-2; D call uncertain. Germline CDR1 is SGHVS and CDR2 is FQNEAQ. The CDR3 runs 15 residues. V dropped 0 bases and J dropped 2 bases, with 10 bases sitting between them. CDR3 nucleotides: TGTGCCAGCAGCTTAGCGCCGAACAGCAACTATGGCTACACCTTC. Residues: CASSLAPNSNYGYTF.

The chain links TRBV15 to TRBJ2-3; D is possibly TRBD2 (5 bases). V was pared by 3 bases and J by 3 bases, with 13 bases between. There are 15 residues in the CDR3. Germline V gene sequence: CDR1 LNHNV, CDR2 YYDKDF (reference sequence). The CDR3 nucleotides are TGTGCCACCAGCAGGGCGGGCGACCTTACAGATACGCAGTATTTT. Its protein product is CATSRAGDLTDTQYF.

Of note for this clonotype: One end of the junction does not line up with germline, which may come from a read error. The gene calls are TRBV4-2 and TRBJ1-2; D is possibly TRBD1 (6 bases). CDR3 length equals 15 residues. The V gene's germline CDR1 is LGHNA and CDR2 YNFKEQ. DNA for the CDR3: TGTGCCAGCAGCCAAGGGGGGCAGGCGAACTTTGGCTACACCTTC. This sequence encodes CASSQGGQANFGYTF.

This chain uses TRBV5-5 with TRBJ2-1, with 9 bases matching TRBD1. The J segment lost 8 bases and the V segment lost 2 bases, leaving 8 bases of the junction unmatched. CDR3 length equals 15 residues. CDR1 and CDR2 from the germline V gene are SGHKS and YYEKEE (reference sequence). The CDR3, as DNA: TGTGCCAGCAGCTTCCGGGACAGGGTGTACGATGAGCAGTTCTTC. This gives the protein CASSFRDRVYDEQFF.

V is TRBV12-3 or TRBV12-4 and J is TRBJ2-4, with D possibly being TRBD2 (6 bases). CDR3 length: 18 residues. Trimming left V 6 bases short and J 0 bases short, with 21 bases between. Here the CDR3 DNA reads TGTGCCAGCAGCCTAGAACTGGGGGGAAGAGTAGCCAAAAACATTCAGTACTTC. This gives the protein CASSLELGGRVAKNIQYF.

The chain employs TRBV11-2 and TRBJ2-7; D possibly corresponds to TRBD2 (5 bases). Germline lookup yields CDR1 SGHAT and CDR2 FQNNGV. Between the trimmed V and J ends, which lost 6 bases and 5 bases, there was a span of 17 bases. The CDR3 is 14 residues long. CDR3 protein: CASSSTRVPHEQYF. CDR3 nucleotide sequence: TGTGCCAGCAGTAGTACTAGAGTTCCCCACGAGCAGTACTTC.

This clonotype was counted at least ten times. The chain links TRBV7-9 to TRBJ2-7, with no clear D. This CDR3 is 14 amino acids long. V shed 8 bases and J shed 1 base, with 15 bases lying between them. The germline V gene has CDR1 SEHNR and CDR2 FQNEAQ (reference sequence). CDR3 coding DNA: TGTGCCAGCCCCCGGAGAGAACGGTCCTACGAGCAGTACTTC. This encodes CASPRRERSYEQYF.

In its sample, this clonotype was seen many times. This rearrangement joins TRBV7-3 to TRBJ2-5, with D perhaps matching TRBD1 (5 bases). The CDR3 length is 13 residues. Trimming removed 5 bases from V and 2 bases from J, with 9 bases in between. In germline, CDR1 is SGHTA, CDR2 FQGTGA. The CDR3 spells CASSRTLQETQYF. CDR3 nucleotides: TGTGCCAGCAGCCGGACACTGCAAGAGACCCAGTACTTC.

A few counts support this clonotype. The chain combines TRBV5-4 with TRBJ2-5; 12 bases line up with TRBD2. The CDR3 spans 18 residues. CDR1 SGHNT and CDR2 YYREEE come from the germline V gene (reference sequence). J gave up 6 bases and V 0 bases, and 12 bases lay outside the gene matches. This CDR3 reads CASSLGSSGGAGTKTQYF. Written as DNA, the CDR3 is TGTGCCAGCAGCTTGGGGTCTAGCGGGGGGGCCGGAACGAAGACCCAGTACTTC.

The chain couples TRBV15 to TRBJ2-5; D uncertain. The V end was cut by 0 bases, the J end by 3 bases, with 8 bases between. In germline, CDR1 is LNHNV, CDR2 YYDKDF (reference sequence). The CDR3 length is 14 residues. The CDR3: CATSRDRGKETQYF. The DNA of the CDR3 is TGTGCCACCAGCAGAGATCGAGGCAAAGAGACCCAGTACTTC.

This clonotype was seen a few times. The gene calls are TRBV10-3 and TRBJ2-3, with 9 bases that match TRBD2. CDR1 and CDR2 from the germline V gene are ENHRY and SYGVKD. The CDR3 is 14 residues long. Trimming at V came to 2 bases and at J to 4 bases, leaving 1 base not matched to a gene. For the CDR3, the DNA is TGTGCCATCAGTGAGGGACTAGCGTCAGATACGCAGTATTTT. Its translation: CAISEGLASDTQYF.

This clonotype was seen only a few times. The chain employs TRBV20-1 and TRBJ2-3; TRBD2 matches 8 bases. The CDR3 extends over 13 amino acids. Germline loops: CDR1 DFQATT, CDR2 SNEGSKA (reference sequence). V trimming: 6 bases; J trimming: 2 bases; junction bases outside the gene matches: 4. The chain's CDR3 is CSANSGVTDTQYF. The DNA for the CDR3 is TGCAGTGCAAATAGCGGGGTCACAGATACGCAGTATTTT.

This clonotype was detected a few times. The chain is built from TRBV7-2 and TRBJ2-3; D uncertain. Trimming cost V 5 bases and J 4 bases, with 7 bases left between them. The CDR3 is 12 amino acids. Per the germline V gene, CDR1 is SGHTA and CDR2 is FQGNSA. The CDR3 DNA follows: TGTGCCAGCAGCGGAATCCCAGATACGCAGTATTTT. This encodes CASSGIPDTQYF.

The V call is TRBV11-2, the J call TRBJ2-4, with 9 bases that match TRBD1. V gave up 5 bases and J gave up 11 bases; unmatched junction bases: 7. Germline assignment: CDR1 SGHAT and CDR2 FQNNGV. The CDR3 sequence is 13 residues long. The CDR3 nucleotides read TGTGCCAGCAGCCCCAGACAGGGGGGACTTCAGTACTTC. Translating it yields CASSPRQGGLQYF.

V is TRBV5-1 and J is TRBJ2-5, with 9 positions matching TRBD1. Germline V gene sequence: CDR1 SGHRS, CDR2 YFSETQ. V lost 4 bases to trimming and J lost 11 bases; unmatched junction nucleotides: 15. The CDR3 runs to 15 residues. As DNA, the CDR3 is TGCGCCAGCAGCATCACAGGGGGCGCGGGGAATGAGCAGTACTTC. Amino acid sequence: CASSITGGAGNEQYF.

This chain uses TRBV20-1 with TRBJ2-7; no clear D. The CDR3 extends over 13 amino acids. CDR1 is DFQATT and CDR2 is SNEGSKA in the germline V gene (reference sequence). Trimming left V 1 base short and J 2 bases short, with 9 bases between. CDR3: CSARGIAPYEQYF. CDR3 nucleotides: TGCAGTGCTAGAGGGATAGCCCCCTACGAGCAGTACTTC.

V is TRBV7-9 and J is TRBJ2-7, with 7 positions matching TRBD2. From germline, CDR1 is SEHNR and CDR2 FQNEAQ (reference sequence). This CDR3 contains 14 residues. Trimming took 3 bases from V and 2 from J; bases not matched to a gene: 4. The CDR3 here is CASSLLAEAYEQYF. CDR3 in DNA: TGTGCCAGCAGCTTGCTAGCGGAAGCCTACGAGCAGTACTTC.

This sequence joins TRBV20-1 and TRBJ1-1; the D gene is possibly TRBD1 (6 bases). The V gene lost 3 bases and the J gene lost 1 base, with 12 bases spanning the gap. The germline V gene has CDR1 DFQATT and CDR2 SNEGSKA (reference sequence). This CDR3 is built from 14 residues. For the CDR3, the DNA is TGCAGTGCTAGGATAGGGGGTCGGAACACTGAAGCTTTCTTT. This codes for CSARIGGRNTEAFF.

This clonotype came up many times. This chain connects TRBV12-5 to TRBJ1-5; no clear D gene. V dropped 1 base and J dropped 3 bases, with 4 bases sitting between them. The CDR3 runs 13 residues. CDR1 and CDR2 (germline): LGHNT, FRNRAP. The DNA for the CDR3 is TGTGCTAGTGGTTTGGAAAACAATCAGCCCCAGCATTTT. This translates into CASGLENNQPQHF.

The sample holds a few counts of this clonotype. The chain employs TRBV2 and TRBJ1-2; TRBD1 is a possible D gene (5 bases). V was pared by 3 bases and J by 1 base, with 18 bases between. CDR3 length: 17 residues. Germline assignment: CDR1 SNHLY and CDR2 FYNNEI. CDR3 sequence reads: CASSDGQGRRSNYGYTF. CDR3 bases: TGTGCCAGCAGTGATGGGCAGGGAAGGAGGAGTAACTATGGCTACACCTTC.

This chain uses TRBV25-1 with TRBJ2-3; D is possibly TRBD2 (6 bases). CDR3 length equals 17 residues. Trimming took 6 bases from V and 5 from J, leaving 24 bases between them. CDR1 MGHDK and CDR2 SYGVNS come from the germline V gene. The CDR3 sequence: CASSGVSGDPELDTQYF. The CDR3 DNA reads TGTGCCAGCAGCGGGGTGTCGGGGGACCCGGAGCTAGATACGCAGTATTTT.

This chain joins TRBV10-3 and TRBJ1-6, with D possibly matching TRBD1 (6 bases). The CDR3 sequence is 12 residues long. The V end lost 9 bases, the J end lost 8 bases, and 11 bases lay between the germline ends. The germline gives CDR1 ENHRY, CDR2 SYGVKD. CDR3 sequence: CAIQGLDSPLHF. CDR3 nucleotide sequence: TGTGCCATACAGGGTTTAGATTCACCCCTCCACTTT.

This clonotype has just one count. The genes are TRBV20-1 and TRBJ1-2; possibly TRBD1 for D (5 bases). Between the trimmed V and J ends, which lost 1 base and 2 bases, there was a span of 14 bases. The CDR3 contains 15 residues. Germline CDR1 reads DFQATT; CDR2 reads SNEGSKA (reference sequence). DNA for the CDR3: TGCAGTGCTAGAGCCCCTAAGGGACGGAACTATGGCTACACCTTC. Its translation: CSARAPKGRNYGYTF.

The V gene is TRBV29-1, the J gene TRBJ2-7; 8 bases agree with TRBD1. V shed 6 bases, J shed 1 base, and the junction held 8 bases outside the gene matches. This CDR3 has 14 residues. Germline loops: CDR1 SQVTM, CDR2 ANQGSEA. The DNA for the CDR3 is TGCAGCGTAAAGAGACAGGGGCAATCCTACGAGCAGTACTTC. It specifies CSVKRQGQSYEQYF.

The chain carries TRBV5-6 and TRBJ1-4; 7 bases are shared with TRBD1. The germline gives CDR1 SGHDT, CDR2 YYEEEE. The V and J ends lost 1 base and 2 bases, in that order; junction bases with no gene match: 5. CDR3 length equals 16 residues. This CDR3 is CASSLPTGATNEKLFF. DNA for the CDR3: TGTGCCAGCAGCTTGCCAACAGGGGCCACTAATGAAAAACTGTTTTTT.

The chain recombines TRBV14 with TRBJ1-4; no clear D gene. Germline lookup yields CDR1 SGHDN and CDR2 FVKESK. The CDR3 is made up of 14 amino acids. Deletions cut 3 bases from V and 0 bases from J, with 5 bases between. The CDR3 region has the DNA TGTGCCAGCAGCCACGGTTCAACTAATGAAAAACTGTTTTTT. It translates to CASSHGSTNEKLFF.

The rearrangement uses TRBV9 and TRBJ1-2; 7 bases map to TRBD1. CDR1 SGDLS and CDR2 YYNGEE come from the germline V gene. V was pared by 3 bases and J by 13 bases, with 9 bases of the junction left unmatched. CDR3 size: 12 residues. For the CDR3, the DNA is TGTGCCAGCAGCGACCGGGACAGTCGTCGCACCTTC. Protein: CASSDRDSRRTF. The full variable domain, completed using reference TRBV9 and TRBJ1-2, is DSGVTQTPKHLITATGQRVTLRCSPRSGDLSVYWYQQSLDQGLQFLIQYYNGEERAKGNILERFSAQQFPDLHSELNLSSLELGDSALYFCASSDRDSRRTFGSGTRLTVV.